This T cell receptor beta chain was captured by sequencing in a study of T cell repertoires in cytomegalovirus infection. Study-level information: Based on public TCR beta signatures, there were indications of CMV infection and of a matching HLA type.

The CDR3 is made up of 15 amino acids. Trimming left V 0 bases short and J 1 base short, with 9 bases between. Germline-derived CDR1 and CDR2 are ENHRY and SYGVKD. TCRdb analysed the reads with MiXCR anew, one entry per CDR3 protein. The profile covers just under 500,000 distinct CDR3 sequences, with 30% to 40% appearing a single time and about 17% taken by the ten largest. Concerning this clonotype: The antigen is undetermined.

V usage is TRBV10-3 and J usage is TRBJ2-5, with D maybe TRBD2 (5 bases). This TCR was recovered from a human donor in good health (CMV status not recorded). Some clones in this sample may be carry-over from other donors' samples. The sample here was cultured PBMCs, taken from culture after CMV antigen stimulation. CDR3 DNA sequence: TGTGCCATCAGTGAGTCGAAAGGGAGCCAAGAGACCCAGTACTTC. Residues: CAISESKGSQETQYF.